This T cell receptor beta chain was recorded in a study of CD4 T cells in relation to SARS-CoV-2 and coronaviruses. Points from the study as a whole: This crossreactivity analysis covered spike protein alone, no other viral proteins. In roughly 65% of donors, memory CD4+ clonotypes crossrecognized SARS-CoV-2 and at least one common cold coronavirus spike.

Before the COVID-19 pandemic, during about 2010-2019, CD4+ T cells were taken from unexposed donors. Deletions cut 4 bases from V and 0 bases from J, with 10 bases between. Germline loops: CDR1 DFQATT, CDR2 SNEGSKA (reference sequence). This CDR3 has 13 residues. Regarding this clone: Its target is unknown.

Uncultured naive and memory CD4+ T cells supplied DNA for deep TCR-beta sequencing. The protocol was immunoSEQ multiplex PCR, while the TCRdb copy is restricted to in-frame clones and leaves out a portion. The sample carries around 69,000 clones, roughly 93% recorded once. The clonotype was recovered from a human donor in good health. The J gene is TRBJ2-7, the V gene TRBV20-1; D gene ambiguous. Sequencing input: naive CD4+ T cells from PBMCs. This sample's subset: naive CD4+ T cells isolated by negative enrichment. Written as DNA, the CDR3 is TGCAGTGCTACTGACTCTGCCTCCTACGAGCAGTACTTC. Protein product: CSATDSASYEQYF.